One and the same sample provided the 26 T cell receptor beta chains below, sequenced in a study of blood T cell repertoires in COVID-19 (TCRdb year 2020). Library prep was done by the immunoSEQ multiplex PCR assay. This is the immuneACCESS table as TCRdb keeps it, with only in-frame sequences that have V and J called. A part of the clones is gone; compared with another copy, unresolved V genes explain less than half, and the rest is unexplained. In this sample the table shows about 140,000 clones, roughly four fifths of which occur a single time. 1.6% of the sample lies in the top ten. The sample consisted of peripheral blood. The receptors here all came from a human donor in a cohort sampled during active COVID-19.

This chain joins TRBV5-1 and TRBJ2-7; 8 nucleotides align to TRBD2. V was clipped by 4 bases and J by 3 bases; unmatched bases: 6. This CDR3 has 14 residues. Germline V gene sequence: CDR1 SGHRS, CDR2 YFSETQ. CDR3 DNA sequence: TGCGCCAGCAGCCTCGGGGGGGTAAGCTACGAGCAGTACTTC. It yields the protein CASSLGGVSYEQYF.

V is TRBV3-1 (or the pseudogene TRBV3-2) and J is TRBJ2-1; tentatively, D is TRBD2 (6 bases). The CDR3 consists of 18 residues. Per germline, CDR1 LGHDT and CDR2 YNNKEL (reference sequence). V was trimmed by 7 bases and J by 4 bases, leaving 26 bases between them. Here the CDR3 reads CASTQNGGMTASYNEQFF. DNA of the CDR3: TGTGCCAGCACCCAGAACGGAGGGATGACGGCGTCGTACAATGAGCAGTTCTTC.

This clone was detected only once. CDR3 bases: TGTGCCAGCAGCCCAAAGGGACTCGCCGAGCAGTACTTC. Protein: CASSPKGLAEQYF. The chain uses TRBV9 and TRBJ2-7; D is perhaps TRBD2 (6 bases). There are 13 residues in the CDR3. Germline CDR1 SGDLS, CDR2 YYNGEE. V was clipped by 4 bases and J by 6 bases, with 14 bases between them.

This clone came up once. V gene TRBV18 combines with J gene TRBJ1-1; the match to TRBD1 covers 10 bases. From germline, CDR1 is KGHSH and CDR2 LQKENI. V gave up 2 bases and J gave up 11 bases; unmatched junction bases: 14. The CDR3 totals 16 residues. CDR3: CASSPNPDRGHNGAFF. The CDR3 DNA sequence: TGTGCCAGCTCACCAAATCCTGACAGGGGGCACAATGGGGCTTTCTTT.

This chain uses TRBV18 with TRBJ1-1, with TRBD1 as a possible D gene (6 bases). This CDR3 region has 14 residues. Trimming pared 4 bases from V and 0 bases from J, leaving 9 bases between. CDR1 and CDR2 from the germline V gene are KGHSH and LQKENI. CDR3 sequence (DNA): TGTGCCAGCTCACGTGACAGGATGAACACTGAAGCTTTCTTT. Its translation: CASSRDRMNTEAFF.

The chain carries TRBV5-1 and TRBJ2-1, with TRBD2 identical over 8 bases. J gave up 9 bases and V 1 base, and 6 bases lay outside the gene matches. The CDR3 is 14 residues long. Germline CDR1 is SGHRS and CDR2 is YFSETQ. The CDR3 spells CASSLRAGEGEQFF. Here the CDR3 DNA reads TGCGCCAGCAGCTTGAGAGCGGGAGAGGGTGAGCAGTTCTTC. The whole variable domain, remainder taken from reference TRBV5-1 and TRBJ2-1, is KAGVTQTPRYLIKTRGQQVTLSCSPISGHRSVSWYQQTPGQGLQFLFEYFSETQRNKGNFPGRFSGRQFSNSRSEMNVSTLELGDSALYLCASSLRAGEGEQFFGPGTRLTVL.

This chain joins TRBV2 and TRBJ1-5; a possible D gene is TRBD1 (6 bases). Deletions cut 2 bases from V and 6 bases from J, with 17 bases between. CDR1 SNHLY and CDR2 FYNNEI come from the germline V gene. The CDR3 spans 16 residues. CDR3: CASSETPQGSGQPQHF. DNA of the CDR3: TGTGCCAGCAGTGAAACCCCACAGGGATCGGGTCAGCCCCAGCATTTT.

This clone was counted a single time. This chain connects TRBV4-3 to TRBJ1-2; 8 bases line up with TRBD1. The CDR3 length is 16 residues. Trimming cost V 5 bases and J 5 bases; bases outside gene matches: 13. The V gene's germline CDR1 is LGHNA and CDR2 YSLEER. In DNA, the CDR3 is TGCGCCAGCAGCGAAAAGGACAGGGTCCTTAGGTATGGCTACACCTTC. The encoded protein is CASSEKDRVLRYGYTF.

This chain joins TRBV29-1 and TRBJ2-1; 10 nucleotides line up with TRBD1. The trim removed 5 bases at V and 8 bases at J, leaving 6 bases unmatched. Germline values: CDR1 SQVTM, CDR2 ANQGSEA. The CDR3 runs to 13 residues. CDR3 DNA: TGCAGCGTTAAGTGGACAGGGGGGGATGAGCAGTTCTTC. Protein: CSVKWTGGDEQFF.

This clone showed up just a few times. The V call is TRBV7-9, the J call TRBJ2-1; 12 bases map to TRBD2. V was pared by 5 bases and J by 4 bases, with 12 bases of the junction left unmatched. CDR3 size: 18 residues. Germline V lookup: CDR1 SEHNR, CDR2 FQNEAQ (reference sequence). CDR3 protein: CASSPLAGGSFLYNEQFF. The CDR3 region has the DNA TGTGCCAGCAGCCCCCTAGCGGGAGGGTCCTTTCTATACAATGAGCAGTTCTTC.

Judged by abundance, this clone is medium-sized. The chain employs TRBV7-9 and TRBJ2-3, with D tentatively TRBD2 (6 bases). Germline V gene sequence: CDR1 SEHNR, CDR2 FQNEAQ (reference sequence). The CDR3 sequence is 17 residues long. The V end was cut by 6 bases, the J end by 0 bases, with 19 bases between. Here the CDR3 reads CASRGLTTTVSTDTQYF. CDR3 nucleotide sequence: TGTGCCAGCAGGGGACTTACTACGACCGTTAGCACAGATACGCAGTATTTT.

The chain links TRBV7-9 to TRBJ1-2; 10 positions agree with TRBD1. CDR1 is SEHNR, CDR2 FQNEAQ, per germline (reference sequence). The V segment lost 3 bases and the J segment 8 bases; nucleotides outside the gene matches: 6. CDR3 size: 14 residues. As DNA, the CDR3 is TGTGCCAGCAGCTTCCTAGGGACAGGGGACGGCTACACCTTC. It translates to CASSFLGTGDGYTF.

The rearrangement uses TRBV6-1 and TRBJ2-3; maybe TRBD1 (6 bases). The CDR3 runs to 17 residues. V gave up 4 bases and J gave up 0 bases, with 17 bases separating them. Germline values: CDR1 MNHNS, CDR2 SASEGT. The CDR3, as DNA: TGTGCCAGCAGTGCACAGGGTCCCCCAACTAGCACAGATACGCAGTATTTT. Translating it yields CASSAQGPPTSTDTQYF.

A few counts support this clone. The chain couples TRBV7-9 to TRBJ2-3; the match to TRBD2 covers 13 bases. Germline CDR1 is SEHNR and CDR2 is FQNEAQ (reference sequence). Trimming at V came to 5 bases and at J to 4 bases, leaving 9 bases not matched to a gene. The CDR3 consists of 17 residues. Written as DNA, the CDR3 is TGTGCCAGCAGCACGACGGGACTAGCGGGAAGGGCAGATACGCAGTATTTT. Translated: CASSTTGLAGRADTQYF.

The chain joins TRBV7-8 to TRBJ1-4; D is perhaps TRBD1 (5 bases). Germline V CDR1 and CDR2: SGHVS, FQNEAQ. The CDR3 extends over 14 amino acids. Trimming pared 3 bases from V and 8 bases from J, leaving 13 bases between. The CDR3 bases are TGTGCCAGCAGCTTGGGGGGTGTACAAGAAAAACTGTTTTTT. This sequence encodes CASSLGGVQEKLFF. The variable domain in full, with the rest retrieved from reference TRBV7-8 and TRBJ1-4, is GAGVSQSPRYKVAKRGQDVALRCDPISGHVSLFWYQQALGQGPEFLTYFQNEAQLDKSGLPSDRFFAERPEGSVSTLKIQRTQQEDSAVYLCASSLGGVQEKLFFGSGTQLSVL.

The chain carries TRBV4-2 and TRBJ2-7; a possible D gene is TRBD2 (6 bases). V was pared by 1 base and J by 2 bases, with 15 bases between. Germline CDR1 LGHNA, CDR2 YNFKEQ. This CDR3 has 16 amino acids. The CDR3 loop is CASSQAASDRAYEQYF. CDR3 DNA sequence: TGTGCCAGCAGCCAAGCAGCTAGCGATAGAGCCTACGAGCAGTACTTC.

J is TRBJ2-1 and V is TRBV6-6; 11 bases match TRBD1. CDR1 is MNHNY, CDR2 SVGAGI, per germline (reference sequence). Trimming took 6 bases from V and 4 from J; bases not matched to a gene: 8. The CDR3 runs to 16 residues. The CDR3 DNA reads TGTGCCAGCAGAGATTCCGGGACAGGGGGTTACAATGAGCAGTTCTTC. This translates into CASRDSGTGGYNEQFF.

This rearrangement joins TRBV7-8 to TRBJ1-5; D gene unclear. CDR3 size: 14 residues. CDR1 and CDR2 (germline): SGHVS, FQNEAQ. V was cut by 7 bases and J by 2 bases, with 12 bases left in between. CDR3 in amino acids: CASTPGSRNQPQHF. Here the CDR3 DNA reads TGTGCCAGCACCCCCGGGAGCCGCAATCAGCCCCAGCATTTT.

The chain recombines TRBV4-1 with TRBJ1-2, with TRBD1 identical over 12 bases. The CDR3 covers 15 residues. The ends lost 1 base at V and 8 bases at J; junction bases unmatched: 5. Germline V gene sequence: CDR1 MGHRA, CDR2 YSYEKL. This CDR3 reads CASSQAGTGGWGYTF. DNA for the CDR3: TGCGCCAGCAGCCAAGCCGGGACAGGGGGCTGGGGCTACACCTTC.

The V and J genes are TRBV6-4 and TRBJ2-1; weak D call: TRBD2 (6 bases). Per the germline V gene, CDR1 is MRHNA and CDR2 is SNTAGT. The ends were cut back, 3 bases at V and 10 bases at J, with 13 bases in the middle. The CDR3 is made up of 13 amino acids. CDR3 amino acids: CASSEGTAKEQFF. The CDR3 nucleotides read TGTGCCAGCAGTGAGGGGACTGCTAAAGAGCAGTTCTTC.

The chain is built from TRBV7-2 and TRBJ2-3; D not resolved. There are 12 residues in the CDR3. Germline-derived CDR1 and CDR2 are SGHTA and FQGNSA. Trimming removed 5 bases at V and 6 bases at J, with 9 bases between. CDR3 protein: CASSPNLDTQYF. As DNA, the CDR3 is TGTGCCAGCAGCCCTAATTTGGATACGCAGTATTTT.

The genes are TRBV9 and TRBJ2-1; the D gene is possibly TRBD2 (5 bases). CDR3 length equals 15 residues. V lost 0 bases to trimming and J lost 4 bases, with 11 bases between them. Germline V gene data show CDR1 as SGDLS and CDR2 as YYNGEE. As DNA, the CDR3 is TGTGCCAGCAGCGTAGCTAGCCAGCGTTACAATGAGCAGTTCTTC. Protein product: CASSVASQRYNEQFF.

The table lists this clone with a few counts. This chain connects TRBV5-1 to TRBJ1-1, with 8 bases identical to TRBD1. The CDR3 extends over 15 amino acids. Germline assignment: CDR1 SGHRS and CDR2 YFSETQ. V trimming: 1 base; J trimming: 5 bases; junction bases outside the gene matches: 7. CDR3 protein: CASSLQGARETEAFF. The CDR3 DNA reads TGCGCCAGCAGCTTGCAGGGGGCGCGAGAAACTGAAGCTTTCTTT.

J is TRBJ2-6 and V is TRBV19, with a tentative D call TRBD1 (5 bases). Germline lookup yields CDR1 LNHDA and CDR2 SQIVND (reference sequence). V was cut by 1 base and J by 0 bases, with 10 bases left in between. The CDR3 consists of 17 residues. CDR3 amino acids: CASSIGGGSSGANVLTF. The DNA for the CDR3 is TGTGCCAGTAGTATAGGGGGCGGAAGCTCTGGGGCCAACGTCCTGACTTTC.

The rearrangement joins TRBV11-2 to TRBJ1-1; 8 bases agree with TRBD1. The CDR3 covers 13 residues. Germline CDR1 SGHAT, CDR2 FQNNGV. J was trimmed by 4 bases and V by 6 bases; bases with no gene match: 4. CDR3 in DNA: TGTGCCAGCAGACAAACAGGGGGCACTGAAGCTTTCTTT. This codes for CASRQTGGTEAFF.

The sample holds one count of this clone. The CDR3 DNA reads as TGCGCCAGCAGCTTGGAATCCGCGGCGTTCTACGAGCAGTACTTC. Protein product: CASSLESAAFYEQYF. The J gene is TRBJ2-7, the V gene TRBV5-1; no clear D gene. CDR1 and CDR2 from the germline V gene are SGHRS and YFSETQ. This CDR3 has 15 amino acids. Trimming removed 0 bases at V and 3 bases at J, with 13 bases between. Complete variable domain (other parts from reference TRBV5-1 and TRBJ2-7): KAGVTQTPRYLIKTRGQQVTLSCSPISGHRSVSWYQQTPGQGLQFLFEYFSETQRNKGNFPGRFSGRQFSNSRSEMNVSTLELGDSALYLCASSLESAAFYEQYFGPGTRLTVT.